The 9 T cell receptor beta chains listed next were all sequenced from one sample in a study of cytomegalovirus exposure and HLA in healthy donors. The PCR contained 60 Vbeta and 13 Jbeta primers. Sequencing used immunoSEQ multiplex PCR; TCRdb keeps in-frame clones, though not all of them. The sample shows under 200,000 clones, about 80% of them seen only once. Source material: PBMCs. Every receptor here comes from a man younger than 30 in good health and CMV-seropositive.

The rearrangement joins TRBV10-3 to TRBJ2-7, with 11 bases aligning to TRBD2. The junction had 10 bases not matched to a gene; V was cut back by 2 bases and J by 4 bases. CDR1 is ENHRY and CDR2 is SYGVKD in the germline V gene. The CDR3 is 17 amino acids. The CDR3 coding sequence is TGTGCCATCAGTGAGCCTTTTAGACTAGCGGGAAGGTACGAGCAGTACTTC. Its translation: CAISEPFRLAGRYEQYF.

The chain employs TRBV4-3 and TRBJ2-3, with 7 positions matching TRBD2. V shed 1 base and J 3 bases; nucleotides not matched to a gene: 4. The CDR3 runs 15 residues. Germline CDR1 is LGHNA and CDR2 is YSLEER. CDR3 sequence: CASSQARTRTDTQYF. CDR3 bases: TGCGCCAGCAGCCAAGCGAGGACTAGAACAGATACGCAGTATTTT.

V is TRBV6-1 and J is TRBJ2-7; 8 bases agree with TRBD1. CDR3 length: 15 residues. Germline trimming cut 3 bases from V and 2 bases from J; bases unmatched to any gene: 6. Germline CDR1 and CDR2: MNHNS and SASEGT. DNA of the CDR3: TGTGCCAGCAGTGAGCTCCTGGACAGGGCCTACGAGCAGTACTTC. Translated, it gives CASSELLDRAYEQYF.

The chain carries TRBV7-2 and TRBJ2-1; the D gene is possibly TRBD2 (6 bases). The CDR3 has 16 amino acids. CDR1 and CDR2 from the germline V gene are SGHTA and FQGNSA. V was pared by 1 base and J by 0 bases, with 10 bases between. The CDR3 here is CASSLVGGSSYNEQFF. CDR3 nucleotide sequence: TGTGCCAGCAGCTTAGTTGGGGGGAGCTCCTACAATGAGCAGTTCTTC.

The chain is built from TRBV6-5 and TRBJ1-1; 8 nucleotides agree with TRBD1. The CDR3 runs to 14 residues. Germline CDR1 MNHEY, CDR2 SVGAGI. J lost 3 bases, V lost 6 bases, and 6 bases had no gene match. The CDR3 loop reads CASSYRGGDTEAFF. Here the CDR3 DNA reads TGTGCCAGCAGCTACAGGGGGGGAGACACTGAAGCTTTCTTT.

This clone was seen just once. The rearrangement links TRBV5-1 to TRBJ2-7; 10 positions match TRBD1. With V trimmed by 8 bases and J by 5 bases, 7 bases remained unmatched. The CDR3 runs to 13 residues. Germline CDR1 and CDR2: SGHRS and YFSETQ. The CDR3 region is CASSSGTGDEQYF. DNA for the CDR3: TGCGCCAGTTCCTCCGGGACAGGGGACGAGCAGTACTTC.

The chain has TRBV6-1 and TRBJ2-5; 10 nucleotides match TRBD2. Germline V lookup: CDR1 MNHNS, CDR2 SASEGT. The CDR3 has 14 residues. V shed 8 bases, J shed 4 bases, and the junction held 7 bases outside the gene matches. The CDR3: CASSLASGRETQYF. CDR3 coding DNA: TGTGCCAGCTCTCTGGCTAGCGGGAGAGAGACCCAGTACTTC.

The rearrangement joins TRBV5-4 to TRBJ1-2, with 8 bases identical to TRBD1. The germline gives CDR1 SGHNT, CDR2 YYREEE (reference sequence). This CDR3 has 13 residues. Germline trimming cut 5 bases from V and 7 bases from J; bases unmatched to any gene: 7. The CDR3 region is CASRRQGSGGYTF. The CDR3, as DNA: TGTGCCAGCAGACGACAGGGGTCGGGTGGCTACACCTTC.

This clone was observed a handful of times. The chain employs TRBV6-4 and TRBJ1-4, with 10 bases matching TRBD1. The length of the CDR3 is 15 residues. Germline CDR1 is MRHNA and CDR2 is SNTAGT. The ends lost 4 bases at V and 5 bases at J; junction bases unmatched: 4. The CDR3 here is CASSVVGQGNEKLFF. The CDR3 DNA is TGTGCCAGCAGTGTGGTGGGACAGGGGAATGAAAAACTGTTTTTT.